These T cell receptor beta chains were read from a single sample in a study of blood T cell repertoires in COVID-19. Libraries were prepared by immunoSEQ multiplex PCR; TCRdb keeps only in-frame clonotypes and omits some of them. Found here are around 150,000 clones, around 80% of them singletons; the top ten hold about a tenth. The specimen was peripheral blood. The receptors shown here come from an elderly woman with active or convalescent COVID-19. Each CDR3 is given with its conserved first and last residue. Each record gives: D gene, J gene, clone size, V gene, CDR3 DNA, CDR3 protein. The D gene is left open where the match is weak. A row's size may be missing; if present it is once, few, many or a size class.

D: TRBD1
J: TRBJ2-7
size: -
V: TRBV25-1
DNA: TGTGCCAGCAGTGGGGTGTCCGGGACAGGAGCCTCTTACGAGCAGTACTTC
CDR3: CASSGVSGTGASYEQYF

D: TRBD1
J: TRBJ1-3
size: -
V: TRBV16
DNA: TGTGCCAGCAGCCCCTTCACTTACAGGGGAACCTCTGGAAACACCATATATTTT
CDR3: CASSPFTYRGTSGNTIYF

D: TRBD1
J: TRBJ1-3
size: -
V: TRBV4-3
DNA: TGCGCCAGCAGCCAAACCTCCTTGACAGGGGGGGTTACCTTCTCTGGAAACACCATATATTTT
CDR3: CASSQTSLTGGVTFSGNTIYF

D: -
J: TRBJ1-4
size: -
V: TRBV14
DNA: TGTGCCAGCAGCCACTCAGCGGGGGGCTGGGAAAAACTGTTTTTT
CDR3: CASSHSAGGWEKLFF

D: -
J: TRBJ1-4
size: -
V: TRBV5-1
DNA: TGCGCCAGCAGCTTGGGCTGGGGGCAAGGTGGTAATGAAAAACTGTTTTTT
CDR3: CASSLGWGQGGNEKLFF

D: -
J: TRBJ1-2
size: -
V: TRBV27
DNA: TGTGCCAGCAGTGCACAGGGCCACCTTACTCCTCTTTATGGCTACACCTTC
CDR3: CASSAQGHLTPLYGYTF

D: -
J: TRBJ1-3
size: -
V: TRBV5-6
DNA: TGTGCCAGCAGCTCACAGAAACCCACCTCTGGAAACACCATATATTTT
CDR3: CASSSQKPTSGNTIYF

D: TRBD1
J: TRBJ1-5
size: -
V: TRBV6-5
DNA: TGTGCCTGCAACAGGGGGAATCAGCCCCAGCATTTT
CDR3: CACNRGNQPQHF

D: TRBD1
J: TRBJ1-2
size: -
V: TRBV19
DNA: TGTGCCAGTACCCGACAGGGCTATGGCTACACCTTC
CDR3: CASTRQGYGYTF

D: -
J: TRBJ2-1
size: once
V: TRBV9
DNA: TGTGCCAGCAGCGCGGAGAATGAGCAGTTCTTC
CDR3: CASSAENEQFF

D: TRBD1
J: TRBJ1-1
size: few
V: TRBV7-2
DNA: TGTGCCAGCAGCTTAGTTGCTGCTGCGACAGGGGTAACTGAAGCTTTCTTT
CDR3: CASSLVAAATGVTEAFF

D: -
J: TRBJ1-1
size: -
V: TRBV4-3
DNA: TGCGCCAGCAGCCAATTTAATATGAACACTGAAGCTTTCTTT
CDR3: CASSQFNMNTEAFF

D: -
J: TRBJ1-4
size: -
V: TRBV11-2
DNA: TGTGCCAGCAGCTTAGCACGGTTTAATGAAAAACTGTTTTTT
CDR3: CASSLARFNEKLFF

D: -
J: TRBJ1-4
size: -
V: TRBV19
DNA: TGTGCCACCTCGGAGGGCAGTGCTAATGAAAAACTGTTTTTT
CDR3: CATSEGSANEKLFF

D: -
J: TRBJ2-2
size: -
V: TRBV5-1
DNA: TGCGCCAGCAGCTTGGCCCAGGAAGGCGGGGAGCTGTTTTTT
CDR3: CASSLAQEGGELFF

D: -
J: TRBJ1-2
size: -
V: TRBV19
DNA: TGTGCCAGTACCCCACGGGGGGCTGGAGGCTACACCTTC
CDR3: CASTPRGAGGYTF

D: -
J: TRBJ1-1
size: -
V: TRBV19
DNA: TGTGCCAGTACAGGGGCAGCGAACACTGAAGCTTTCTTT
CDR3: CASTGAANTEAFF

D: TRBD1
J: TRBJ1-5
size: once
V: TRBV19
DNA: TGTGCCAGTTCACAGGGGAAGAGGGGCAATCAGCCCCAGCATTTT
CDR3: CASSQGKRGNQPQHF

D: TRBD1
J: TRBJ1-2
size: -
V: TRBV2
DNA: TGTGCCAGCAGTCTTATGACAGGGGGGAATGGCTACACCTTC
CDR3: CASSLMTGGNGYTF

D: TRBD1
J: TRBJ1-2
size: -
V: TRBV19
DNA: TGTGCCAGTAAAACTACAGGGGGCCTAGACTATGGCTACACCTTC
CDR3: CASKTTGGLDYGYTF

D: TRBD2
J: TRBJ2-3
size: -
V: TRBV6-2/TRBV6-3
DNA: TGTGCCAGCAGTTCCCTAGCGGGGGGTACAGATACGCAGTATTTT
CDR3: CASSSLAGGTDTQYF

D: -
J: TRBJ2-3
size: -
V: TRBV5-1
DNA: TGCGCCAGCAGCTTGGGAGCAGATACGCAGTATTTT
CDR3: CASSLGADTQYF

D: -
J: TRBJ1-2
size: -
V: TRBV5-6
DNA: TGTGCCAGCAGCAATCGACTGGGCTACACCTTC
CDR3: CASSNRLGYTF

D: TRBD1
J: TRBJ1-1
size: -
V: TRBV7-3
DNA: TGTGCCAGCAGCTTGGGGCAGGGGGCGCGCTTT
CDR3: CASSLGQGARF

D: -
J: TRBJ1-2
size: -
V: TRBV6-5
DNA: TGTGCCAGCAAATACAGTGCTAACTATGGCTACACCTTC
CDR3: CASKYSANYGYTF

D: -
J: TRBJ1-2
size: once
V: TRBV11-2
DNA: TGTGCCAGCAGCTTAGGTGCCGGGGTAACGAACTATGGCTACACCTTC
CDR3: CASSLGAGVTNYGYTF

D: -
J: TRBJ1-1
size: -
V: TRBV6-5
DNA: TGTGCCAGCCCCCCGGGGGGGCTGAACACTGAAGCTTTCTTT
CDR3: CASPPGGLNTEAFF

D: TRBD1
J: TRBJ1-3
size: -
V: TRBV11-2
DNA: TGTGCCAGCAGCTTAGGAAGGGGGCGTAGGGGAAACACCATATATTTT
CDR3: CASSLGRGRRGNTIYF

D: TRBD1
J: TRBJ2-1
size: -
V: TRBV7-2
DNA: TGTGCCAGCAGCGTGGACAGGGCCAATGAGCAGTTCTTC
CDR3: CASSVDRANEQFF

D: TRBD2
J: TRBJ2-2
size: -
V: TRBV7-9
DNA: TGTGCCAGCAGCTTTTCGCGGGGGGGCAACACCGGGGAGCTGTTTTTT
CDR3: CASSFSRGGNTGELFF

D: -
J: TRBJ2-7
size: -
V: TRBV11-2
DNA: TGTGCCAGCAGCTTTGGCGGCTACGAGCAGTACTTC
CDR3: CASSFGGYEQYF

D: TRBD2
J: TRBJ2-1
size: -
V: TRBV4-1
DNA: TGCGCCAGCAGCGGGGAGGGATCGTTTGAGCAGTTCTTC
CDR3: CASSGEGSFEQFF

D: -
J: TRBJ2-7
size: -
V: TRBV7-8
DNA: TGTGCCAGCAGCTTAGCGCCCAGTAGGAGCGACGGCGAGCAGTACTTC
CDR3: CASSLAPSRSDGEQYF

D: -
J: TRBJ1-5
size: once
V: TRBV7-6
DNA: TGTGCCAGCAGCTTATTCGAGGGAGGAGGCCAGCCCCAGCATTTT
CDR3: CASSLFEGGGQPQHF

D: -
J: TRBJ2-1
size: -
V: TRBV5-1
DNA: TGCGCCAGCAGCTTGGCTAGCGATGGCAATGAGCAGTTCTTC
CDR3: CASSLASDGNEQFF

D: TRBD1
J: TRBJ2-2
size: -
V: TRBV3-1/TRBV3-2
DNA: TGTGCCAGCAGCCCTGACAGGGGGAGGACCGGGGAGCTGTTTTTT
CDR3: CASSPDRGRTGELFF

D: TRBD2
J: TRBJ2-5
size: -
V: TRBV9
DNA: TGTGCCAGCAGCCAAGCGGGACGGCCTCAAGAGACCCAGTACTTC
CDR3: CASSQAGRPQETQYF

D: -
J: TRBJ1-3
size: -
V: TRBV6-5
DNA: TGTGCCAGCAGTTTACACAGGGATTCAGGAAACACCATATATTTT
CDR3: CASSLHRDSGNTIYF

D: TRBD1
J: TRBJ1-2
size: -
V: TRBV4-3
DNA: TGCGCCAGCAGCCAAGATAGGGAGACAGGGGGGGATGGCTACACCTTC
CDR3: CASSQDRETGGDGYTF

D: -
J: TRBJ1-3
size: -
V: TRBV5-1
DNA: TGCGCCAGCAGCTTGATGGGCGTCAACTCTGGAAACACCATATATTTT
CDR3: CASSLMGVNSGNTIYF

D: -
J: TRBJ1-6
size: -
V: TRBV19
DNA: TGTGCCAGTAGTATAGAAAGAGGTTCACCCCTCCACTTT
CDR3: CASSIERGSPLHF

D: -
J: TRBJ1-1
size: -
V: TRBV5-6
DNA: TGTGCCAGCAGCTTGGCCCAGGGATTGAACACTGAAGCTTTCTTT
CDR3: CASSLAQGLNTEAFF

D: TRBD1
J: TRBJ1-5
size: -
V: TRBV19
DNA: TGTGCCAGTAGCTCTGACAGGGGGCCGGGTCAGCCCCAGCATTTT
CDR3: CASSSDRGPGQPQHF

D: TRBD1
J: TRBJ1-2
size: -
V: TRBV4-1
DNA: TGCGCCAGCAGCCGCACCTATGGACAGGGCGACTATGGCTACACCTTC
CDR3: CASSRTYGQGDYGYTF

D: TRBD1
J: TRBJ2-7
size: -
V: TRBV5-1
DNA: TGCGCCAGCAGCTTGGCGGGACAGGGACTGCGCGAGCAGTACTTC
CDR3: CASSLAGQGLREQYF

D: -
J: TRBJ1-1
size: -
V: TRBV19
DNA: TGTGCCAGTAGTTCCGTCTTGAACACTGAAGCTTTCTTT
CDR3: CASSSVLNTEAFF